This T cell receptor (beta chain) was identified during a study of identifying expanded T cells in peripheral blood. Study-level results: Approximately 2-week clone count variance significantly increased as total template count grew.

With regard to this clone: The target antigen is unknown.

The CDR3 loop spans 13 amino acids. The trim removed 8 bases at V and 7 bases at J, leaving 12 bases unmatched. Germline CDR1 reads GTSNPN; CDR2 reads SVGIG (reference sequence). Profiling relied on immunoSEQ multiplex PCR, and the TCRdb table lists in-frame clones only, not all of them. The sample contains 100,000 to 150,000 clones, around 84% of which appear only once. This sequence originates from a person aged 18 to 75 in good health. The rearrangement joins TRBV30 to TRBJ1-2, with 8 bases lining up with TRBD1. Sequenced: blood. This chain's CDR3 is CARSGQDLAGYTF. The DNA for the CDR3 is TGTGCCCGCTCGGGACAGGATCTCGCTGGCTACACCTTC.